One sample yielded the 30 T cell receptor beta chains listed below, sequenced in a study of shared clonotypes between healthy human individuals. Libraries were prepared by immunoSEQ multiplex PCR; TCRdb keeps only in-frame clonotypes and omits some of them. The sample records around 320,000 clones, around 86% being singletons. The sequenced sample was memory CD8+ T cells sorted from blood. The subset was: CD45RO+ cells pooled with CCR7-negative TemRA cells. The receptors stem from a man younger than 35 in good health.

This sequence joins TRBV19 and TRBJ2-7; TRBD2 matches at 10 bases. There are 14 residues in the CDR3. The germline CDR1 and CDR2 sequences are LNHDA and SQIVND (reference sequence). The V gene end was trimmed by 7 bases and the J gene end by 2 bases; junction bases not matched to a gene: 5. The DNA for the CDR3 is TGTGCCAGTATTGATAGCGGGGGGCCCTACGAGCAGTACTTC. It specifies CASIDSGGPYEQYF.

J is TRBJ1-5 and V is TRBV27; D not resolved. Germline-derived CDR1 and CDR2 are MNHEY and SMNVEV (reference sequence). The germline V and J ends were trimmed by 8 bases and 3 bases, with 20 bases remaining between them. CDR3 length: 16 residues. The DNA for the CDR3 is TGTGCCAGCGGACTCCTCGGACCTCTCAACAATCAGCCCCAGCATTTT. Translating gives CASGLLGPLNNQPQHF.

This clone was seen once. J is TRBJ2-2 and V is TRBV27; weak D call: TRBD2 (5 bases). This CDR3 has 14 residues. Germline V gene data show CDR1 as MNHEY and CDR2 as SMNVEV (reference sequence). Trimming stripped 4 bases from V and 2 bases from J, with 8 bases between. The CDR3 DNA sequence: TGTGCCAGCAGTTCCCGGGATAACACCGGGGAGCTGTTTTTT. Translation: CASSSRDNTGELFF.

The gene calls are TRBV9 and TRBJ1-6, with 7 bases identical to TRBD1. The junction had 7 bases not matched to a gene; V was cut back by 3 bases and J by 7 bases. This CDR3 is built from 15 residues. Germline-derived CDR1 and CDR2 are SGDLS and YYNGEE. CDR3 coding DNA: TGTGCCAGCAGCGAACGACAGGGACTAAATTCACCCCTCCACTTT. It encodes CASSERQGLNSPLHF.

The DNA of the CDR3 is TGCGCCAGCAGCTCCCATGAAGAGACCCAGTACTTC. Translating gives CASSSHEETQYF. V usage is TRBV5-1 and J usage is TRBJ2-5, with unresolved D. The germline CDR1 and CDR2 sequences are SGHRS and YFSETQ. The germline V and J ends were trimmed by 3 bases and 3 bases, with 6 bases remaining between them. The CDR3 is 12 residues long.

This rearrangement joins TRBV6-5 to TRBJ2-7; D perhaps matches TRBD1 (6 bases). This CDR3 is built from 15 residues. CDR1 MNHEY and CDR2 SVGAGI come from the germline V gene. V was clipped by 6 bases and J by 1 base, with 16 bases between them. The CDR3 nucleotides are TGTGCCAGCAGCCAATACAGGGTTGCATCCTACGAGCAGTACTTC. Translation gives CASSQYRVASYEQYF.

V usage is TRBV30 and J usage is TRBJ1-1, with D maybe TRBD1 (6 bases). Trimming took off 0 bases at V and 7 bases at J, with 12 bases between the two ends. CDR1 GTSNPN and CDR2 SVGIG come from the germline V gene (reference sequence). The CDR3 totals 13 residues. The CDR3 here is CAWSVGQGFEAFF. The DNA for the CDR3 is TGTGCCTGGAGTGTTGGCCAGGGGTTTGAAGCTTTCTTT.

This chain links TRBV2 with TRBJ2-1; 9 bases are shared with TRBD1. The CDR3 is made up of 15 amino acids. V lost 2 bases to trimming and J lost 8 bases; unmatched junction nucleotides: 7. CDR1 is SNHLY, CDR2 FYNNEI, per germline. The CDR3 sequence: CASSEPGQGGHEQFF. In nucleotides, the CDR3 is TGTGCCAGCAGTGAACCGGGACAGGGCGGGCATGAGCAGTTCTTC.

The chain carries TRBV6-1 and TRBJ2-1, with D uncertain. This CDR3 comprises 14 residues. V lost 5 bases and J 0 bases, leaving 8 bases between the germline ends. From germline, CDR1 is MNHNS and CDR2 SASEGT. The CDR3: CASSWRISYNEQFF. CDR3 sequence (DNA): TGTGCCAGCAGTTGGAGAATCTCCTACAATGAGCAGTTCTTC.

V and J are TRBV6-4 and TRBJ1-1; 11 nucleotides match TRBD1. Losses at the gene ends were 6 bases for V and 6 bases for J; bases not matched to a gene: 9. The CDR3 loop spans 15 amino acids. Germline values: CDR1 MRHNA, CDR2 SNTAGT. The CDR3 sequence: CASSNPDRGLAEAFF. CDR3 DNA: TGTGCCAGCAGCAATCCGGACAGGGGGCTCGCTGAAGCTTTCTTT.

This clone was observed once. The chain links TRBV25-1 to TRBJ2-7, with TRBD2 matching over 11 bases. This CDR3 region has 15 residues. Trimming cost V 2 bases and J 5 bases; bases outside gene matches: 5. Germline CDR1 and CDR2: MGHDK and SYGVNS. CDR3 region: CASSEGLAGGDEQYF. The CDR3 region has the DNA TGTGCCAGCAGTGAAGGCCTAGCGGGAGGCGACGAGCAGTACTTC.

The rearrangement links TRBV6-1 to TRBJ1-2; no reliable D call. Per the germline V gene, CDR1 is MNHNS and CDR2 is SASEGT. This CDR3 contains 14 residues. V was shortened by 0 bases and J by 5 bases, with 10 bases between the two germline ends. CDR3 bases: TGTGCCAGCAGTGAAGCGGGCATTTGGTATGGCTACACCTTC. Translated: CASSEAGIWYGYTF.

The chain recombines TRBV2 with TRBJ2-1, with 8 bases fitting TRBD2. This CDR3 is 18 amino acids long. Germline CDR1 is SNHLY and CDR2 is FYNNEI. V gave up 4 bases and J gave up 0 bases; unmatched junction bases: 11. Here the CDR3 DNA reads TGTGCCAGCAGTGGGGGGACTAGTAATTTGGCCTCCTACAATGAGCAGTTCTTC. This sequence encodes CASSGGTSNLASYNEQFF.

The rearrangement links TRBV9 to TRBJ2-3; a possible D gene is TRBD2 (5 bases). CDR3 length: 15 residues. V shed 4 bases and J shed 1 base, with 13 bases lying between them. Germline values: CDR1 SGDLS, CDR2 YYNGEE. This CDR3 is CASSLASTGTDTQYF. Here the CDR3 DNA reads TGTGCCAGCAGCCTAGCAAGTACTGGCACAGATACGCAGTATTTT.

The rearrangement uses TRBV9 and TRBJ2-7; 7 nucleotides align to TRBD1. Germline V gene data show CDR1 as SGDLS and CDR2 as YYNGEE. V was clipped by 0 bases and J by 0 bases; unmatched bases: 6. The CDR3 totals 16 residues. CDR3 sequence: CASSVEGTEDSYEQYF. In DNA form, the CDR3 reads TGTGCCAGCAGCGTAGAGGGGACAGAAGACTCCTACGAGCAGTACTTC.

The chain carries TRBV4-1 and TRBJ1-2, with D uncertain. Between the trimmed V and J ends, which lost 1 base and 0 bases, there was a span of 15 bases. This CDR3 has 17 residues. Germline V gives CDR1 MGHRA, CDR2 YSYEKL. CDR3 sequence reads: CASSQVVATATNYGYTF. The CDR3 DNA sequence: TGCGCCAGCAGCCAAGTCGTCGCGACCGCTACTAACTATGGCTACACCTTC.

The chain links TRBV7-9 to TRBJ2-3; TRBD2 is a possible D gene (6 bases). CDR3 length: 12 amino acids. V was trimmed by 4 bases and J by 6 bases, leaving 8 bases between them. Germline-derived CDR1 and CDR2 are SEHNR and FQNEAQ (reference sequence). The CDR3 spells CASSSGGDTQYF. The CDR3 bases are TGTGCCAGCAGCTCCGGAGGGGATACGCAGTATTTT.

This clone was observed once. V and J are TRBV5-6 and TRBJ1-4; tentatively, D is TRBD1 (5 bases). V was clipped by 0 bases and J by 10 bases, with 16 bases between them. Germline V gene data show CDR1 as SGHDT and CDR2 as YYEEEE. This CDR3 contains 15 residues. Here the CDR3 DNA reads TGTGCCAGCAGCTTGGCCGGGACCGAGATTCGAAAACTGTTTTTT. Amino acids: CASSLAGTEIRKLFF.

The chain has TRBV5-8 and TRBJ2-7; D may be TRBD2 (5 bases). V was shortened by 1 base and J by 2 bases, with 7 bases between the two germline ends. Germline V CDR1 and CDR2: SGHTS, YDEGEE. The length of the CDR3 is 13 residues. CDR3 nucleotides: TGTGCCAGCAGCTTGACTAGTACCTACGAGCAGTACTTC. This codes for CASSLTSTYEQYF.

Here the CDR3 DNA reads TGTGCCAGCAGCTCGAGAAAATTTGGGCTAAACACAGATACGCAGTATTTT. Its translation: CASSSRKFGLNTDTQYF. The rearrangement joins TRBV5-4 to TRBJ2-3, with D unresolved. CDR1 SGHNT and CDR2 YYREEE come from the germline V gene (reference sequence). The CDR3 is 17 amino acids. Trimming stripped 3 bases from V and 2 bases from J, with 19 bases between.

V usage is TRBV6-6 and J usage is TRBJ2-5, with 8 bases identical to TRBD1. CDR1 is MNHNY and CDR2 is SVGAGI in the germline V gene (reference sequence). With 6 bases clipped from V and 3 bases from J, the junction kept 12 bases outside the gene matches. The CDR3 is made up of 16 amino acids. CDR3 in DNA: TGTGCCAGCAGGACTCTGACAGGGGAAGGGGAAGAGACCCAGTACTTC. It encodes CASRTLTGEGEETQYF.

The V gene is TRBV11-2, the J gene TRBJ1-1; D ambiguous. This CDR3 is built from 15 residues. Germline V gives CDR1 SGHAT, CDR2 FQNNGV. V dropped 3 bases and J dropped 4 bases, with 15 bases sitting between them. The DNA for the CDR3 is TGTGCCAGCAGCTTGCGACGGGCGGGTCGCACTGAAGCTTTCTTT. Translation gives CASSLRRAGRTEAFF.

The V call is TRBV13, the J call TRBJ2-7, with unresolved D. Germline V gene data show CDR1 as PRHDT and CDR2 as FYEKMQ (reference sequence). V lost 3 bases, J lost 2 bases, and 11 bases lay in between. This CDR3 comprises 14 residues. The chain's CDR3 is CASSFSGSPYEQYF. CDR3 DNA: TGTGCCAGCAGCTTCTCCGGATCTCCCTACGAGCAGTACTTC.

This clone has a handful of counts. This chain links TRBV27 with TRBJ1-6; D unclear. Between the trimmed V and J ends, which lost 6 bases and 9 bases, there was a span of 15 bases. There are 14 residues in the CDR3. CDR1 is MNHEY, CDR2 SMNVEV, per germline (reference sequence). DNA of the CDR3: TGTGCCAGCAGCTCCGAAGTGGTGGGTTCACCCCTCCACTTT. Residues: CASSSEVVGSPLHF.

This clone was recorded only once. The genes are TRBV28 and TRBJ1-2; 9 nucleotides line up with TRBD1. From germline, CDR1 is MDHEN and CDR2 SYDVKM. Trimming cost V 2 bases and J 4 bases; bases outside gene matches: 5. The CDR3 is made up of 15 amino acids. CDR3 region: CASSLRDRVVYGYTF. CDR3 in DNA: TGTGCCAGCAGTTTAAGGGACAGGGTAGTCTATGGCTACACCTTC.

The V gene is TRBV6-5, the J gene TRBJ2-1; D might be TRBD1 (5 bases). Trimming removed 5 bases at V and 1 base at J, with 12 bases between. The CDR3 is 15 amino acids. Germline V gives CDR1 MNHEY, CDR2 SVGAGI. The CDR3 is CASSPGRGSYNEQFF. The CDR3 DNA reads TGTGCCAGCAGTCCAGGGCGTGGGTCCTACAATGAGCAGTTCTTC.

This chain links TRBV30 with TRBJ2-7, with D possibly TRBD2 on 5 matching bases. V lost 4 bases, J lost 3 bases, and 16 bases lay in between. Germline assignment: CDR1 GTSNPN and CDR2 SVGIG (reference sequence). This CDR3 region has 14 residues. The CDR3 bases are TGTGCCTGGACACCGGGATCCCACCGCTACGAGCAGTACTTC. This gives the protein CAWTPGSHRYEQYF.

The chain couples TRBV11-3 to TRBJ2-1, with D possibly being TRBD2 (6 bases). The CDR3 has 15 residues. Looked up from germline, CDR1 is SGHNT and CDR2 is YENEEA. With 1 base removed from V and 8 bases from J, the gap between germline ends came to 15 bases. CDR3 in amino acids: CASSLGGSGVYEQFF. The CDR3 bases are TGTGCCAGCAGCTTAGGAGGTTCGGGAGTGTATGAGCAGTTCTTC.

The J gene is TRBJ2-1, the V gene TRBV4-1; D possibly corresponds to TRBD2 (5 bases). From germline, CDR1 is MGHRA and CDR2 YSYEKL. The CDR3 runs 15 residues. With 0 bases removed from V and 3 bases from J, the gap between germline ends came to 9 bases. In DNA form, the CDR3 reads TGCGCCAGCAGCCAAGATCGAGGGCTCTACAATGAGCAGTTCTTC. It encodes CASSQDRGLYNEQFF.

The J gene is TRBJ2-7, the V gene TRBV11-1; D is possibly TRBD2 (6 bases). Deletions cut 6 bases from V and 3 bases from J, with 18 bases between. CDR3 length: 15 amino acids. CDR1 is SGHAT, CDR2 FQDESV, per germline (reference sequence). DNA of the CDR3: TGTGCCAGCAGTTCCCCCGGGGGAAGACACTACGAGCAGTACTTC. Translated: CASSSPGGRHYEQYF.